This T cell receptor (beta chain) comes out of a study of blood T cell repertoires in COVID-19. Study information: Sites in the United States, Italy and Spain provided acute and convalescent COVID-19 samples.

In the study's own analysis: The assay estimated nucleated cells by amplifying reference gene primers. Measured with immunoSEQ multiplex PCR; TCRdb has only the in-frame clones, and not every one. The V and J calls and clone size were taken over from that table, and D and trimming were inferred from the DNA. The repertoire holds over 95,000 clones, about 88% seen once, with 6.5% to 10% in the top ten. Germline-derived CDR1 and CDR2 are LGHNT and FRNRAP. This CDR3 is 16 amino acids long. V was pared by 4 bases and J by 8 bases, with 9 bases of the junction left unmatched. This TCR derives from an older woman who had recovered from COVID-19. The sequenced sample consisted of peripheral blood. The chain has TRBV12-5 and TRBJ2-1; TRBD2 aligns across 12 bases. The CDR3 region has the DNA TGTGCTAGTGGTTCTCGGACTAGCGGGGTCTTTGATGAGCAGTTCTTC. Protein product: CASGSRTSGVFDEQFF.